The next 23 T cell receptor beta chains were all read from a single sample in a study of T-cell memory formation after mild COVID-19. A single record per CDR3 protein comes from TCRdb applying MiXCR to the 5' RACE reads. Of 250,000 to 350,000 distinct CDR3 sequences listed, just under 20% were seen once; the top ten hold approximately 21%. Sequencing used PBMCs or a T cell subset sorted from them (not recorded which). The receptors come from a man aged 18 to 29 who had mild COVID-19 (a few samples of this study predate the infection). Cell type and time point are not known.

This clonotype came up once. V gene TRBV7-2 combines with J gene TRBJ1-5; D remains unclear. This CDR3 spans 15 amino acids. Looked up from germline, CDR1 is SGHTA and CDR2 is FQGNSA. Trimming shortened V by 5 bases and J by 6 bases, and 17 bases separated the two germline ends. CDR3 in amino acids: CASSPRSGSFQPQHF. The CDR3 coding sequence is TGTGCCAGCAGCCCGCGGTCGGGGAGTTTTCAGCCCCAGCATTTT.

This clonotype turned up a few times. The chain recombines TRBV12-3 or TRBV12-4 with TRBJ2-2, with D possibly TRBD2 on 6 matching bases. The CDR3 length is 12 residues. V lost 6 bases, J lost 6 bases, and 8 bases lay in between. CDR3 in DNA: TGTGCCAGCAGCAGGGACTCCGGGGAGCTGTTTTTT. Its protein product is CASSRDSGELFF.

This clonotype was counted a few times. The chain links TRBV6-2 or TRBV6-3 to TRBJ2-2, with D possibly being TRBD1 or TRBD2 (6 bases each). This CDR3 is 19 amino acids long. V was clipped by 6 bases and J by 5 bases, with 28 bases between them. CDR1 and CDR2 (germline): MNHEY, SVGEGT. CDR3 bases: TGTGCCAGCAGAAGGAGGCGGAATTCGGGGGCGGCAGATACCGGGGAGCTGTTTTTT. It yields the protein CASRRRRNSGAADTGELFF.

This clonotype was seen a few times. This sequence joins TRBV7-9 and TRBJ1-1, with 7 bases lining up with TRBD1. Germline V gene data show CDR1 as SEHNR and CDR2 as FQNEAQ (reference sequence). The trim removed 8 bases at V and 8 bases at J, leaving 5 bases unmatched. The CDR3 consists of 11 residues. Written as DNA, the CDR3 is TGTGCCAGCGCGGACAGGATGGAAGCTTTCTTT. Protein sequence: CASADRMEAFF. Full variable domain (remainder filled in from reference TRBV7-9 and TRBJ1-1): DTGVSQNPRHKITKRGQNVTFRCDPISEHNRLYWYRQTLGQGPEFLTYFQNEAQLEKSRLLSDRFSAERPKGSFSTLEIQRTEQGDSAMYLCASADRMEAFFGQGTRLTVV.

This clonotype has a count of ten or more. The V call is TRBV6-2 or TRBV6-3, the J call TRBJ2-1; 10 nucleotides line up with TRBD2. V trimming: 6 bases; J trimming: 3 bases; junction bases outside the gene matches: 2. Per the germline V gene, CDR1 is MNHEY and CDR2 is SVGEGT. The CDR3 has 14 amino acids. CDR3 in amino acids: CASSGTSDYNEQFF. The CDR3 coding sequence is TGTGCCAGCAGCGGGACTAGCGACTACAATGAGCAGTTCTTC.

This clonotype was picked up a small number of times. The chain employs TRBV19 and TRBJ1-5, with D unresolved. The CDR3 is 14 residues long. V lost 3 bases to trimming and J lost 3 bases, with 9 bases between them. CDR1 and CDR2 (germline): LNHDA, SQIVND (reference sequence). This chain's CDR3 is CASSIEGYNQPQHF. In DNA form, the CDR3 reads TGTGCCAGTAGTATCGAAGGATACAATCAGCCCCAGCATTTT.

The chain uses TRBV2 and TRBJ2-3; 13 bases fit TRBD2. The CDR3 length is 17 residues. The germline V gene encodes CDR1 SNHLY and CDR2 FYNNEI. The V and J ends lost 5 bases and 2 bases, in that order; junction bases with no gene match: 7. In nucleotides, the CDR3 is TGTGCCAGCAGTCTAGGGACTAGCGGGGCCGTCACAGATACGCAGTATTTT. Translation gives CASSLGTSGAVTDTQYF.

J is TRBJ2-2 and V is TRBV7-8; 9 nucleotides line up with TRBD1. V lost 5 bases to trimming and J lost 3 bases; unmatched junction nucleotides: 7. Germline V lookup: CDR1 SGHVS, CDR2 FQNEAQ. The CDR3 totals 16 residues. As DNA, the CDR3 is TGTGCCAGCAGCATCACAGGGGGCCTTTACACCGGGGAGCTGTTTTTT. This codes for CASSITGGLYTGELFF.

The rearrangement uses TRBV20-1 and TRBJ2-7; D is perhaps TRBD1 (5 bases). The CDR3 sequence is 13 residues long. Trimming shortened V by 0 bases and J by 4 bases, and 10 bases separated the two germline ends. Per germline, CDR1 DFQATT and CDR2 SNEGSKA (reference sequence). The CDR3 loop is CSARDMGLYEQYV. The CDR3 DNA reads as TGCAGTGCTAGAGATATGGGGCTATACGAGCAGTACGTC.

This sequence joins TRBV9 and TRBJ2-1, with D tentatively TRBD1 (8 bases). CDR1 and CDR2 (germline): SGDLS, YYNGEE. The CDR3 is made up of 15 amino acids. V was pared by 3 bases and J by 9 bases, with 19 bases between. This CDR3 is CASSDRGGLEGEQFF. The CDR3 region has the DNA TGTGCCAGCAGCGACAGGGGGGGCCTGGAAGGTGAGCAGTTCTTC.

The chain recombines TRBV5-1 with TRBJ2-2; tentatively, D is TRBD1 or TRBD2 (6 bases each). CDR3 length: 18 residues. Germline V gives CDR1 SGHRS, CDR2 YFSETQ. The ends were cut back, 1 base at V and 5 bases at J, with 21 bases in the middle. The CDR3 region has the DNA TGCGCCAGCAGCTTGAGAGGTCCCGGGGGCTTTAGAACCGGGGAGCTGTTTTTT. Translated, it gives CASSLRGPGGFRTGELFF.

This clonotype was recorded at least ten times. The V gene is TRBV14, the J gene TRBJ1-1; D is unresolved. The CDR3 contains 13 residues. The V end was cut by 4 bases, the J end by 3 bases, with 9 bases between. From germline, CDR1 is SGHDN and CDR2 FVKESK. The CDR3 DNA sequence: TGTGCCAGCAGCCGGTTCACATACACTGAAGCTTTCTTT. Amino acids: CASSRFTYTEAFF.

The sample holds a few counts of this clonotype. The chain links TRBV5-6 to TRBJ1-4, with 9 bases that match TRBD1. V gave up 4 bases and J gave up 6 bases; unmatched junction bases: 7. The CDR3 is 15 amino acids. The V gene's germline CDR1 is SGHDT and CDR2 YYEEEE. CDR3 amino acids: CASSPGTGTDEKLFF. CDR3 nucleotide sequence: TGTGCCAGCAGCCCAGGGACAGGGACGGATGAAAAACTGTTTTTT. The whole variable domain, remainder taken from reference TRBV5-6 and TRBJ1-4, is DAGVTQSPTHLIKTRGQQVTLRCSPKSGHDTVSWYQQALGQGPQFIFQYYEEEERQRGNFPDRFSGHQFPNYSSELNVNALLLGDSALYLCASSPGTGTDEKLFFGSGTQLSVL.

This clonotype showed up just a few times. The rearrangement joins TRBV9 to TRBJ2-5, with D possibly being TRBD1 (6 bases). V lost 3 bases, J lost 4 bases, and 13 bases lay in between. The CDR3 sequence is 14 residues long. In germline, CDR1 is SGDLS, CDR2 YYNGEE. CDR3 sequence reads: CASSEVVGAETQYF. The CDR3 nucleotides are TGTGCCAGCAGCGAAGTCGTGGGGGCAGAGACCCAGTACTTC.

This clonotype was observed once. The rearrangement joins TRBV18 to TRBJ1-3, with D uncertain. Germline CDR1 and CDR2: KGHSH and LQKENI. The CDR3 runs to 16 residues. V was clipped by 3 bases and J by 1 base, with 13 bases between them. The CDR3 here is CASSPIDLASGNTIYF. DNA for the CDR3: TGTGCCAGCTCACCCATCGACCTCGCGTCTGGAAACACCATATATTTT. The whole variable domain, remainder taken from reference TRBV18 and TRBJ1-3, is NAGVMQNPRHLVRRRGQEARLRCSPMKGHSHVYWYRQLPEEGLKFMVYLQKENIIDESGMPKERFSAEFPKEGPSILRIQQVVRGDSAAYFCASSPIDLASGNTIYFGEGSWLTVV.

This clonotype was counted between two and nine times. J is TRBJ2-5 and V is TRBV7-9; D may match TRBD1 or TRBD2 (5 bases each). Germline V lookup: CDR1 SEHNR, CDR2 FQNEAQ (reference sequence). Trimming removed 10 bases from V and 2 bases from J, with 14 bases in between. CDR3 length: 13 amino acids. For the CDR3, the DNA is TGTGCCACCCTGGGTGGGACGCAAGAGACCCAGTACTTC. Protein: CATLGGTQETQYF. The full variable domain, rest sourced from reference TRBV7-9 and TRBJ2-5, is DTGVSQNPRHKITKRGQNVTFRCDPISEHNRLYWYRQTLGQGPEFLTYFQNEAQLEKSRLLSDRFSAERPKGSFSTLEIQRTEQGDSAMYLCATLGGTQETQYFGPGTRLLVL.

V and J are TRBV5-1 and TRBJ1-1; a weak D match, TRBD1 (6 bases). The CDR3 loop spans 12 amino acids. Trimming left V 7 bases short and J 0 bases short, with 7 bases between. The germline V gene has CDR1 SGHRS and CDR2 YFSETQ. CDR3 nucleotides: TGCGCCAGCGGACAGCTGAACACTGAAGCTTTCTTT. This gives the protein CASGQLNTEAFF. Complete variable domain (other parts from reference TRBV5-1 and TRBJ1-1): KAGVTQTPRYLIKTRGQQVTLSCSPISGHRSVSWYQQTPGQGLQFLFEYFSETQRNKGNFPGRFSGRQFSNSRSEMNVSTLELGDSALYLCASGQLNTEAFFGQGTRLTVV.

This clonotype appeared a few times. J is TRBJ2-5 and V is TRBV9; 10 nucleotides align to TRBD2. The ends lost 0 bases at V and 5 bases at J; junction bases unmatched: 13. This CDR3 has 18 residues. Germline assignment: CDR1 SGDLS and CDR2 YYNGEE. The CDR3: CASSVAPVKRGGLETQYF. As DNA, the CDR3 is TGTGCCAGCAGCGTAGCTCCCGTTAAGCGGGGGGGCCTCGAGACCCAGTACTTC. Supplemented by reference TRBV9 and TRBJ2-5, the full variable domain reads DSGVTQTPKHLITATGQRVTLRCSPRSGDLSVYWYQQSLDQGLQFLIQYYNGEERAKGNILERFSAQQFPDLHSELNLSSLELGDSALYFCASSVAPVKRGGLETQYFGPGTRLLVL.

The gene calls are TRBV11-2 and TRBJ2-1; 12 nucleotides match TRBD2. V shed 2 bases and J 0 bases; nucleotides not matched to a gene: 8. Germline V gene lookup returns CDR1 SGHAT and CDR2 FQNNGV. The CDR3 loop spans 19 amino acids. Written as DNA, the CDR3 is TGTGCCAGCAGCTTACAGCGCCGGACTAGCGGGGCCTCCTACAATGAGCAGTTCTTC. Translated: CASSLQRRTSGASYNEQFF.

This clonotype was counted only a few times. CDR3 in DNA: TGTGCCAGCAGCCAAGATGGGACACACAACTACAATGAGCAGTTCTTC. Protein sequence: CASSQDGTHNYNEQFF. The rearrangement links TRBV4-2 to TRBJ2-1, with D possibly being TRBD1 (6 bases). The CDR3 loop spans 16 amino acids. The V end lost 0 bases, the J end lost 3 bases, and 12 bases lay between the germline ends. The germline V gene encodes CDR1 LGHNA and CDR2 YNFKEQ.

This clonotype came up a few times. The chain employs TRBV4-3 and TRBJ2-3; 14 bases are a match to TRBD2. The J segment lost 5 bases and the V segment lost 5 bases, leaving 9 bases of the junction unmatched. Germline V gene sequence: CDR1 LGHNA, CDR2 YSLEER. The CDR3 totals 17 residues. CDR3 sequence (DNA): TGCGCCAGCAGCTTCTCGACTAGCGGGGGGGCCGGAGATACGCAGTATTTT. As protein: CASSFSTSGGAGDTQYF.

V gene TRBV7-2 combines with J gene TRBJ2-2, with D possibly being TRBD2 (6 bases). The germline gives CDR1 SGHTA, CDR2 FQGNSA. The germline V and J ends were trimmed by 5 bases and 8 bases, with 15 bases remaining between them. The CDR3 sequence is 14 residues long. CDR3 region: CASSPGGARGELFF. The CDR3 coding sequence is TGTGCCAGCAGCCCTGGAGGGGCCCGTGGGGAGCTGTTTTTT. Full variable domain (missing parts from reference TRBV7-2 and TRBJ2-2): GAGVSQSPSNKVTEKGKDVELRCDPISGHTALYWYRQSLGQGLEFLIYFQGNSAPDKSGLPSDRFSAERTGGSVSTLTIQRTQQEDSAVYLCASSPGGARGELFFGEGSRLTVL.

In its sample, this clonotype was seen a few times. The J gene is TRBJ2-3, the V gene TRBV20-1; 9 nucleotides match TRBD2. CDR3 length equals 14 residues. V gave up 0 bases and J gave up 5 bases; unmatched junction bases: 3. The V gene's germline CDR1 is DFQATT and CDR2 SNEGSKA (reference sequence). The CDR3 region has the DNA TGCAGTGCTAGAGAGCGGGGGGGAGTAGATACGCAGTATTTT. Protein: CSARERGGVDTQYF.